This T cell receptor (beta chain) was recovered during a study of blood T cell repertoires in COVID-19. Generated by immunoSEQ multiplex PCR, the TCRdb table keeps only in-frame clones and is missing some. Of around 160,000 clones detected, 80% to 90% appear once; the ten largest clones hold 8%. Germline loops: CDR1 KGHSH, CDR2 LQKENI. V gave up 2 bases and J gave up 4 bases, with 9 bases separating them. The CDR3 is 13 amino acids. Sequenced input: peripheral blood. This receptor was identified in a woman aged 60-75 years with COVID-19, enrolled during active disease. The gene calls are TRBV18 and TRBJ2-7, with D uncertain. The CDR3 region is CASSPSASYEQYF. The CDR3 DNA reads TGTGCCAGCTCACCATCCGCCAGTTACGAGCAGTACTTC.